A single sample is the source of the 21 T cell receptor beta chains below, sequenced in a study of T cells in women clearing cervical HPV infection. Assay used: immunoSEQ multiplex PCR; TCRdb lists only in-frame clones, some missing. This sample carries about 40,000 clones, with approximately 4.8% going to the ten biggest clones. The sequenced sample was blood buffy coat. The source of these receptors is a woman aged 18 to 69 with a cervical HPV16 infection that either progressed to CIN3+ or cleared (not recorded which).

CDR3 residues: CASSPRQGMNTEAFF. The sequenced part of the CDR3 DNA is TGCGCCAGCAGCCCGCGACAGGGTATGAACACTGAA. The chain uses TRBV5-1 and TRBJ1-1; 7 bases are a match to TRBD1. The read halts 3 residues ahead of the CDR3 end, with the missing end drawn from the germline J gene. The CDR3 has 15 residues. J gave up 0 bases and V 4 bases, and 6 bases lay outside the gene matches. Germline V CDR1 and CDR2: SGHRS, YFSETQ.

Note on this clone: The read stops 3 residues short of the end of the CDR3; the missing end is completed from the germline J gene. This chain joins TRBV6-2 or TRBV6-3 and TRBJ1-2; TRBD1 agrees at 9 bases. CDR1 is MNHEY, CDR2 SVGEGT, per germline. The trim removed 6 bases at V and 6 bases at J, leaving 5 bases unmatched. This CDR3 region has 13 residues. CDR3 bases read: TGTGCCAGCAGAGTCCGGGACAGGGATGGC. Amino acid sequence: CASRVRDRDG. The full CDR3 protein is CASRVRDRDGYTF.

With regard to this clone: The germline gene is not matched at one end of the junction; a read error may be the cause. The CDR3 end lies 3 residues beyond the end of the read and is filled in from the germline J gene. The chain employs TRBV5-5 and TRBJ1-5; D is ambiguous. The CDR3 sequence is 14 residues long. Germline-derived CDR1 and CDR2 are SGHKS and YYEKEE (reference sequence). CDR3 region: CASSQTSSDQPQHF. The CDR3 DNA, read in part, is TGTGCCAGCAGCCAGACCTCTAGCGATCAGCCC.

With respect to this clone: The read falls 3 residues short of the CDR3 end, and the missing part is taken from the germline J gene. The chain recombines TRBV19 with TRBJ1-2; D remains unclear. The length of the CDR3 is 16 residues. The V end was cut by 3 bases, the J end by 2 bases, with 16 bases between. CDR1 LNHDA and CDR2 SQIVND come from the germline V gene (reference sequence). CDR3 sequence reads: CASSMVGAGTNYGYTF. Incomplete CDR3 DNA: TGTGCCAGTAGTATGGTTGGAGCAGGAACGAACTATGGC.

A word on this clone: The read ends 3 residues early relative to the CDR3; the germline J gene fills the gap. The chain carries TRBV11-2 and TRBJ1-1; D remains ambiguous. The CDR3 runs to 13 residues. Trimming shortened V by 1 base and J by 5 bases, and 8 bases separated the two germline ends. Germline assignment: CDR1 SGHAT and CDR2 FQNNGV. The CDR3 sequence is CASSLGGQTEAFF. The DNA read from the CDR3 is TGTGCCAGCAGCTTAGGCGGTCAGACTGAA.

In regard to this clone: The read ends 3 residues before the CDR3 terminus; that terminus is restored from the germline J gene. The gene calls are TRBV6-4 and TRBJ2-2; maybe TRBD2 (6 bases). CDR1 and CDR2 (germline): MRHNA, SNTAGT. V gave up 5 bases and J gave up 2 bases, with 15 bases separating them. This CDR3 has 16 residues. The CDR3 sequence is CASSRSGTLNTGELFF. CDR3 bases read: TGTGCCAGCAGTCGCTCGGGGACTTTAAACACCGGGGAG.

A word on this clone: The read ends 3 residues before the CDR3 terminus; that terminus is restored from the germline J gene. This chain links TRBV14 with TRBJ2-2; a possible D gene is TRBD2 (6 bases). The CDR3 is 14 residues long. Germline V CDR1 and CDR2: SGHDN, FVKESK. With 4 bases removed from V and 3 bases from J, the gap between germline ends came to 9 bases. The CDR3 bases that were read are TGTGCCAGCAGCCGGGACTGGGACACCGGGGAG. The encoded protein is CASSRDWDTGE. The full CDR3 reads CASSRDWDTGELFF.

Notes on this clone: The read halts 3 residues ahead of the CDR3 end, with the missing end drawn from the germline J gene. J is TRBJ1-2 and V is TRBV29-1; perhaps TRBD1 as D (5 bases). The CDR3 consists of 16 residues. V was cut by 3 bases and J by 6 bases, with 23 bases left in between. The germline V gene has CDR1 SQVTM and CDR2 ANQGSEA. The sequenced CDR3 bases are TGCAGCGTTGACCTCTGGGGGGGTTTAGGGGAGAATGGC. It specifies CSVDLWGGLGENG. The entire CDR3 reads CSVDLWGGLGENGYTF.

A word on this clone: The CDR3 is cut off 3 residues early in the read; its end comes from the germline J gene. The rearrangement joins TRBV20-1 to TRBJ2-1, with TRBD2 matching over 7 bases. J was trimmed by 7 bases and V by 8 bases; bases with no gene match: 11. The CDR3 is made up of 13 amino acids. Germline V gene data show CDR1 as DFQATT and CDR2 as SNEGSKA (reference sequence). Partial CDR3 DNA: TGCAGTCGGAGTGCGGGGAGGGTAAATGAG. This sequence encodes CSRSAGRVNE. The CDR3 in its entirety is CSRSAGRVNEQFF.

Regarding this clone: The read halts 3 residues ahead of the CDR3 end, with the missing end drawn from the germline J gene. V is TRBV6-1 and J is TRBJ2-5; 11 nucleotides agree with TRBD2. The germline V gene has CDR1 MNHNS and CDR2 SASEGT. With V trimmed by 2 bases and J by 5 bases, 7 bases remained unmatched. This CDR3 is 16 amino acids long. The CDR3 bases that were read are TGTGCCAGCAGTGAAAGGGTAGCGGGGGGGCGTGAGACC. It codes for CASSERVAGGRET. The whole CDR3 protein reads CASSERVAGGRETQYF.

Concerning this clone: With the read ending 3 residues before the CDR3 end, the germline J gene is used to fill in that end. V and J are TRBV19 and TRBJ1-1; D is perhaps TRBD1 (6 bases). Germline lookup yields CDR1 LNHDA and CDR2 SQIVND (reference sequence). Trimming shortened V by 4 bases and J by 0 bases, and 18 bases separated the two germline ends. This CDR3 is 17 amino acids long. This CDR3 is CASSTRYGQRVNTEAFF. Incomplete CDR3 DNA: TGTGCCAGTAGTACTCGGTATGGACAGAGGGTGAACACTGAA. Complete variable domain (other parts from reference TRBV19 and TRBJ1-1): DGGITQSPKYLFRKEGQNVTLSCEQNLNHDAMYWYRQDPGQGLRLIYYSQIVNDFQKGDIAEGYSVSREKKESFPLTVTSAQKNPTAFYLCASSTRYGQRVNTEAFFGQGTRLTVV.

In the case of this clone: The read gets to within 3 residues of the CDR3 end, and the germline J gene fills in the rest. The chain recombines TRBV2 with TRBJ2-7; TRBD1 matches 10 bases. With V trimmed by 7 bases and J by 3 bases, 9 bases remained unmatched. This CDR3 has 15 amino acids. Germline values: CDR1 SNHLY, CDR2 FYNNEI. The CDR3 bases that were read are TGTGCCAGCAAACGGGACAGGGGACCTAACTACGAG. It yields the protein CASKRDRGPNYE. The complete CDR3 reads CASKRDRGPNYEQYF. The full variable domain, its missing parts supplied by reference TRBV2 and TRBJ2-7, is EPEVTQTPSHQVTQMGQEVILRCVPISNHLYFYWYRQILGQKVEFLVSFYNNEISEKSEIFDDQFSVERPDGSNFTLKIRSTKLEDSAMYFCASKRDRGPNYEQYFGPGTRLTVT.

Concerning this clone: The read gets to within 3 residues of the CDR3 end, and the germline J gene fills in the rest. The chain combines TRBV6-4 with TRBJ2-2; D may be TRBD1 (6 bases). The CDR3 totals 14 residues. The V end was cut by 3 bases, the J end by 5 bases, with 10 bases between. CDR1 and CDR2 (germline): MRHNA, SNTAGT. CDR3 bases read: TGTGCCAGCAGTGAGTACGGACAGACCGGGGAG. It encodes CASSEYGQTGE. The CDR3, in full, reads CASSEYGQTGELFF.

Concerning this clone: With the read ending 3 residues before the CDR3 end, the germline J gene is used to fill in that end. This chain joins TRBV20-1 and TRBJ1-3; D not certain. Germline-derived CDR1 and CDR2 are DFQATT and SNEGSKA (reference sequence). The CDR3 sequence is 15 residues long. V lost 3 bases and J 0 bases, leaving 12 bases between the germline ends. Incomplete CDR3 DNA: TGCAGTGCTAGGGGCTCAGGATTCTCTGGAAACACC. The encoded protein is CSARGSGFSGNT. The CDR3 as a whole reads CSARGSGFSGNTIYF.

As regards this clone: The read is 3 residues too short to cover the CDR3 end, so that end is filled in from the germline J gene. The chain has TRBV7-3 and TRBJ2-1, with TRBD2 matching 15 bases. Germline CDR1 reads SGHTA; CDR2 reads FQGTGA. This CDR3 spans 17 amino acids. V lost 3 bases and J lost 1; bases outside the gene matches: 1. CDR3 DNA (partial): TGTGCCAGCAGCTTCGGACTAGCGGGGGGGTCCTACAATGAG. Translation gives CASSFGLAGGSYNE. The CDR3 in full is CASSFGLAGGSYNEQFF.

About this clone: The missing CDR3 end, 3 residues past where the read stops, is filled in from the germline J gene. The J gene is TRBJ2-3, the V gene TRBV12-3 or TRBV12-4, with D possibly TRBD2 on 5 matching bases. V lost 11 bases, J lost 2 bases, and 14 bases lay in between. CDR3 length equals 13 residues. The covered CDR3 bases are TGTGCCGCTAGGTCTAGCCCCACAGATACG. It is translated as CAARSSPTDT. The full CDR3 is CAARSSPTDTQYF.

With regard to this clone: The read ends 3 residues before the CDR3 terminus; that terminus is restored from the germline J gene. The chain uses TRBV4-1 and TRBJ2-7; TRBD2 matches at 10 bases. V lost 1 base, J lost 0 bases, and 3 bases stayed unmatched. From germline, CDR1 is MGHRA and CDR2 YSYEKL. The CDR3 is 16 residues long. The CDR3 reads CASSQASGGSSYEQYF. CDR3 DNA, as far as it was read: TGCGCCAGCAGCCAAGCTAGCGGGGGAAGCTCCTACGAG.

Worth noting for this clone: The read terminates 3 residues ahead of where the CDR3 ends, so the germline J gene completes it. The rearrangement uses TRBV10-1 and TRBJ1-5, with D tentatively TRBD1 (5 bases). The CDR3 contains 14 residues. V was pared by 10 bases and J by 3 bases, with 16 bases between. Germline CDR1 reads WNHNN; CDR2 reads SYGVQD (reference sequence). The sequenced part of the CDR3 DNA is TGCGCCATCCTCCTAAAGGGGTCCAATCAGCCC. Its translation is CAILLKGSNQP. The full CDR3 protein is CAILLKGSNQPQHF.

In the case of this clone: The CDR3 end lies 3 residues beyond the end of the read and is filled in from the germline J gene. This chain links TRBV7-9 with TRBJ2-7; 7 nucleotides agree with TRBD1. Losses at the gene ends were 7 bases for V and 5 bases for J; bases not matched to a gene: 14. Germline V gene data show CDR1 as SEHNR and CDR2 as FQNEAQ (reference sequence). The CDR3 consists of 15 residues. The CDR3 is CASILPGQGEHEQYF. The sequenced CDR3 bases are TGTGCCAGCATCTTGCCGGGGCAGGGGGAGCACGAG.

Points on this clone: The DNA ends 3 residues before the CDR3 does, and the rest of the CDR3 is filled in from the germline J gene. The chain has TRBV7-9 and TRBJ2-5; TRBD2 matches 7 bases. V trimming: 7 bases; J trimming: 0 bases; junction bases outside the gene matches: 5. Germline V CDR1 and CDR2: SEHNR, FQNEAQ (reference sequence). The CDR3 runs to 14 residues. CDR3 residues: CASTAGGYQETQYF. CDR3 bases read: TGTGCCAGCACAGCCGGGGGGTACCAAGAGACC.

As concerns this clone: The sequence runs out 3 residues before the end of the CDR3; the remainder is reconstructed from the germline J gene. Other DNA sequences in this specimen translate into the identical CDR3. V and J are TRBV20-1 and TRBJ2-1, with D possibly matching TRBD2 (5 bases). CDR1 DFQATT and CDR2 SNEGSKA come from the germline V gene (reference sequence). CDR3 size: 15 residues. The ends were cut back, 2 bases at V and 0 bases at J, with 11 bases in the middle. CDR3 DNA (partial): TGCAGTGCTAGAACGGGGTCGAGCTCCTACAATGAG. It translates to CSARTGSSSYNE. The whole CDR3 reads CSARTGSSSYNEQFF.